The text below deals with one T cell receptor beta chain. Under the authors' procedure: Estimation of nucleated cell counts relied on the amplification of reference gene primers. Sequencing was performed with immunoSEQ multiplex PCR; in TCRdb, only in-frame clones are kept and a portion is missing. D and trimming come from the DNA, and the V and J calls and clone size come from that table. The sample records fewer than 200,000 clones, 80% to 90% being singletons. This entry belongs to a study of blood T cell repertoires in COVID-19. For the study at large: Nucleic acid was either cDNA or gDNA, and it came from T cells, B-cell-depleted T cells, or PBMCs.

The CDR3 is 15 residues long. CDR1 and CDR2 from the germline V gene are ENHRY and SYGVKD. V trimming: 0 bases; J trimming: 8 bases; junction bases outside the gene matches: 5. The sequence was collected from a man younger than 35 who had recovered from COVID-19. The sequenced sample consisted of peripheral blood. The chain is built from TRBV10-3 and TRBJ1-4, with 8 bases identical to TRBD1. The CDR3 region has the DNA TGTGCCATCAGTGAGTCTCAGGGGGCGAAAGAAAAACTGTTTTTT. It translates to CAISESQGAKEKLFF.